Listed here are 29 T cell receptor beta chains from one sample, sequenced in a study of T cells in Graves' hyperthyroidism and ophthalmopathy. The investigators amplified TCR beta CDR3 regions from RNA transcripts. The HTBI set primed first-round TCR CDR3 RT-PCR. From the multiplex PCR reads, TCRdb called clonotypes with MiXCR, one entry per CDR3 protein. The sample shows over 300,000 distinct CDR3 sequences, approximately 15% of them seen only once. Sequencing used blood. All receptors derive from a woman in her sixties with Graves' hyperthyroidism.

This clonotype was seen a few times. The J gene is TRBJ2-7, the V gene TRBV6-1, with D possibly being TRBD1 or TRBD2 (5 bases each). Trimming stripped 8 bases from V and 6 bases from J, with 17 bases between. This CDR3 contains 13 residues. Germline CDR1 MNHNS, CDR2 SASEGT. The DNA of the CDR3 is TGTGCCAGCGGTGGAGAAAGGGGACGCGAGCAGTACTTC. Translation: CASGGERGREQYF.

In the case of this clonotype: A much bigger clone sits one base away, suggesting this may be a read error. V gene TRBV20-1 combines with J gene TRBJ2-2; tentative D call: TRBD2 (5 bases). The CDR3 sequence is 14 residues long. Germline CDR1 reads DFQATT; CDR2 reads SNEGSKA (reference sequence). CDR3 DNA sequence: TGCAGTGCTAGCGGACCCATGAACACCGGGGAGCTGGTTTTT. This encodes CSASGPMNTGELVF.

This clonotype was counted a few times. Written as DNA, the CDR3 is TGTGCCAGTAGTCGAAGCTCCTACAATGAGCAGTTCTTC. Protein: CASSRSSYNEQFF. V usage is TRBV19 and J usage is TRBJ2-1; D is unclear. Trimming removed 5 bases from V and 0 bases from J, with 5 bases in between. This CDR3 spans 13 amino acids. CDR1 and CDR2 (germline): LNHDA, SQIVND (reference sequence).

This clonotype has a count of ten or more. The CDR3 sequence is CASSDVGGRTNTEAFF. In nucleotides, the CDR3 is TGTGCCAGCAGCGACGTCGGGGGCCGGACTAACACTGAAGCTTTCTTT. V usage is TRBV5-6 and J usage is TRBJ1-1, with D possibly matching TRBD1 (6 bases). V gave up 4 bases and J gave up 2 bases, with 18 bases separating them. The CDR3 consists of 16 residues. The germline gives CDR1 SGHDT, CDR2 YYEEEE.

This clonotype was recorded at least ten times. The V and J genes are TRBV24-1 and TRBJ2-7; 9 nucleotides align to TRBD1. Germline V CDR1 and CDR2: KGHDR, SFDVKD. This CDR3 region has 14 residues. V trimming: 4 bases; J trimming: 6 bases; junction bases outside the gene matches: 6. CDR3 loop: CATSDPGQGGEQYF. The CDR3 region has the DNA TGTGCCACCAGTGACCCGGGACAGGGAGGCGAGCAGTACTTC.

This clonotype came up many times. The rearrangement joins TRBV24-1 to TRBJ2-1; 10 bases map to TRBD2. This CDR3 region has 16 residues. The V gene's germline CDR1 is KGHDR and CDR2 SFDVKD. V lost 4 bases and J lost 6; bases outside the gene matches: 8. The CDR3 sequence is CATSDPGLADSNEQFF. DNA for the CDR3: TGTGCCACCAGTGACCCCGGACTAGCGGATTCCAATGAGCAGTTCTTC.

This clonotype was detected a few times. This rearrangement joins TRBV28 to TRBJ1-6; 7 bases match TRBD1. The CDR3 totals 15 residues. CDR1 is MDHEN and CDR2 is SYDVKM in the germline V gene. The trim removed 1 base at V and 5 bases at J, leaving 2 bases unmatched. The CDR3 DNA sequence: TGTGCCAGCAGTTTATTTGGGACAGATAATTCACCCCTCCACTTT. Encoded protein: CASSLFGTDNSPLHF.

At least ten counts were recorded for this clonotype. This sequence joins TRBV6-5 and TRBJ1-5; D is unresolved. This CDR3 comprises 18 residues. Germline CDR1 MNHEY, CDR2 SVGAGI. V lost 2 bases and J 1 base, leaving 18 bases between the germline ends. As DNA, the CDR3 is TGTGCCAGCAGTTACGAAGCCGTCCTTAAAATAAGCAATCAGCCCCAGCATTTT. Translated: CASSYEAVLKISNQPQHF.

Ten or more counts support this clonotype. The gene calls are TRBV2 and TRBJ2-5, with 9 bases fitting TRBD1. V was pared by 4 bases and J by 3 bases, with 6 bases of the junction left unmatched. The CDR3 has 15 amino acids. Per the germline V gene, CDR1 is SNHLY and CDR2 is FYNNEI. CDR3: CASSGDRVLEETQYF. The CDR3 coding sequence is TGTGCCAGCAGTGGGGACAGGGTCCTTGAAGAGACCCAGTACTTC. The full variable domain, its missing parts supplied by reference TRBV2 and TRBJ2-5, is EPEVTQTPSHQVTQMGQEVILRCVPISNHLYFYWYRQILGQKVEFLVSFYNNEISEKSEIFDDQFSVERPDGSNFTLKIRSTKLEDSAMYFCASSGDRVLEETQYFGPGTRLLVL.

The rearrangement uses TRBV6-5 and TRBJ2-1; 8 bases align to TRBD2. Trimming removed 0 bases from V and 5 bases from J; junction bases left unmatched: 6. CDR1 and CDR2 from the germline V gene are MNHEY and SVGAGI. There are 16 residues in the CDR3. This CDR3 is CASSYSQRETNNEQFF. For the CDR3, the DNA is TGTGCCAGCAGTTACTCTCAGCGGGAGACTAACAATGAGCAGTTCTTC.

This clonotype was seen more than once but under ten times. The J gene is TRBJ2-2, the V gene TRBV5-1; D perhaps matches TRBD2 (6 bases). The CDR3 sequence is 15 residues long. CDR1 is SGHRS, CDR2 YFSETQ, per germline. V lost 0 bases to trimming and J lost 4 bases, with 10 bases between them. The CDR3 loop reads CASSLAGGATGELFF. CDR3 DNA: TGCGCCAGCAGCTTGGCGGGCGGGGCCACCGGGGAGCTGTTTTTT.

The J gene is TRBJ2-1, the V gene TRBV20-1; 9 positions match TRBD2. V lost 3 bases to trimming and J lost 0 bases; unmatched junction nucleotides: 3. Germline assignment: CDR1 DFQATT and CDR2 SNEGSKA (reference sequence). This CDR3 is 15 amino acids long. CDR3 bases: TGCAGTGCTAGCCGACTAGCGGACTCCTACAATGAGCAGTTCTTC. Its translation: CSASRLADSYNEQFF.

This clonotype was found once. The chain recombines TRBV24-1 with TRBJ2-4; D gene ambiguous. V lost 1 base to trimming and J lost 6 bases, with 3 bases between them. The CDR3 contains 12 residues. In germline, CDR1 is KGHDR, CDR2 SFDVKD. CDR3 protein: CATSDFRNIQYF. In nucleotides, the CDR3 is TGTGCCACCAGTGATTTTAGAAACATTCAGTACTTC.

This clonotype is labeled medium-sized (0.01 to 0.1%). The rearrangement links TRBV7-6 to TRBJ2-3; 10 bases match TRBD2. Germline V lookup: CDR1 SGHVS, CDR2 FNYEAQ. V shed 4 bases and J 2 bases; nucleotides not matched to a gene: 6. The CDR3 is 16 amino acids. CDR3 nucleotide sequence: TGTGCCAGCAGCTCCGGGACTAGCGCCCACACAGATACGCAGTATTTT. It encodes CASSSGTSAHTDTQYF.

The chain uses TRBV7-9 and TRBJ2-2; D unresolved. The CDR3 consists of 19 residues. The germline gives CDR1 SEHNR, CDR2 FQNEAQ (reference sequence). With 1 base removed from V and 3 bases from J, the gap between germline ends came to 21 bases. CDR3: CASSLGAEYSLFYTGELFF. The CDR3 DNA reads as TGTGCCAGCAGCTTAGGTGCGGAGTACTCTTTATTTTACACCGGGGAGCTGTTTTTT.

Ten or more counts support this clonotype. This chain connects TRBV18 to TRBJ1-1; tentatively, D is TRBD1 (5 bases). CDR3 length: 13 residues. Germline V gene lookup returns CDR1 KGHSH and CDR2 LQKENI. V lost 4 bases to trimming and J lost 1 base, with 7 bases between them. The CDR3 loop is CASSQGSNTEAFF. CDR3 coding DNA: TGTGCCAGCTCACAGGGGTCGAACACTGAAGCTTTCTTT.

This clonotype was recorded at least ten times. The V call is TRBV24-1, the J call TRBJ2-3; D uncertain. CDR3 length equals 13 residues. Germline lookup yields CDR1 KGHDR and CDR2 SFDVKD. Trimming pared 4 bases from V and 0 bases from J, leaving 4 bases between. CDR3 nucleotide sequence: TGTGCCACCAGTGACCCTAGCACAGATACGCAGTATTTT. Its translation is CATSDPSTDTQYF.

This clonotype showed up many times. CDR3 sequence reads: CASSLVSGGTYEQYF. The CDR3 DNA is TGTGCCAGCAGCTTAGTGTCGGGAGGCACCTACGAGCAGTACTTC. The chain combines TRBV7-2 with TRBJ2-7; TRBD2 matches 7 bases. The germline V gene has CDR1 SGHTA and CDR2 FQGNSA. This CDR3 is 15 amino acids long. V lost 1 base, J lost 2 bases, and 5 bases stayed unmatched.

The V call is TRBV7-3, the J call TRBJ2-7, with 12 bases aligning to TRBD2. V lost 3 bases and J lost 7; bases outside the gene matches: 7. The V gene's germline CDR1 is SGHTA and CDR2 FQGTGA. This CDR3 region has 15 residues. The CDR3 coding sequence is TGTGCCAGCAGCTTCCGACTAGCGGGAGTAGAGGAGCAGTACTTC. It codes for CASSFRLAGVEEQYF.

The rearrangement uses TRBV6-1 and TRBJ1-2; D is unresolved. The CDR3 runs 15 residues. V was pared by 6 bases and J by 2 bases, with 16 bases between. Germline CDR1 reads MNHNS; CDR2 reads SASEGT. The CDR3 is CASRNIGRGNYGYTF. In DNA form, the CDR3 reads TGTGCCAGCAGAAACATCGGACGGGGAAACTATGGCTACACCTTC.

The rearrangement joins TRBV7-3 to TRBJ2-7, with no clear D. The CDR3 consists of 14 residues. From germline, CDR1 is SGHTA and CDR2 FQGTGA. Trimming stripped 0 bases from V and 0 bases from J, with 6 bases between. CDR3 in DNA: TGTGCCAGCAGCTTAACCGCGGACTCCTACGAGCAGTACTTC. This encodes CASSLTADSYEQYF. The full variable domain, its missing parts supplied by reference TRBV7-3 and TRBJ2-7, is GAGVSQTPSNKVTEKGKYVELRCDPISGHTALYWYRQSLGQGPEFLIYFQGTGAADDSGLPNDRFFAVRPEGSVSTLKIQRTERGDSAVYLCASSLTADSYEQYFGPGTRLTVT.

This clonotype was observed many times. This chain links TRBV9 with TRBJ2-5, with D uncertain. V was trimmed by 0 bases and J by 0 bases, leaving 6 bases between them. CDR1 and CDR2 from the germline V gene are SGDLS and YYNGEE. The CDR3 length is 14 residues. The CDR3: CASSVGMNQETQYF. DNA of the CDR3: TGTGCCAGCAGCGTAGGGATGAACCAAGAGACCCAGTACTTC.

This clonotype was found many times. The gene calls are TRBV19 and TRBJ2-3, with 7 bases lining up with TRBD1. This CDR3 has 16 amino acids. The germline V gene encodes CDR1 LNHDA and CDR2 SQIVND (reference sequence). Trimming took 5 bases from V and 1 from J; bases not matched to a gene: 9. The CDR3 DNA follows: TGTGCCAGTAGTGCCCACAGGGGAAAGGGCACAGATACGCAGTATTTT. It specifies CASSAHRGKGTDTQYF.

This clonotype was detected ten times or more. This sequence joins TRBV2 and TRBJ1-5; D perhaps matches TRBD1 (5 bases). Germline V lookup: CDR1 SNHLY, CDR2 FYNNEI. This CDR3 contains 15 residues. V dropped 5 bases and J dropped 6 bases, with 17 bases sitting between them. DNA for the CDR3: TGTGCCAGCAGTCCGAAGGGAGACAGAAGTCAGCCCCAGCATTTT. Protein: CASSPKGDRSQPQHF.

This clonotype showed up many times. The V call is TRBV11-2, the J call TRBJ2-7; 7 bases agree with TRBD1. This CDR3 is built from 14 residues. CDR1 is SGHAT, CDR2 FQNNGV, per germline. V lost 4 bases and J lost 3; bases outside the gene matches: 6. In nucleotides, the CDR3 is TGTGCCAGCAGCTCAGGGGGAACCCTCTACGAGCAGTACTTC. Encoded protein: CASSSGGTLYEQYF.

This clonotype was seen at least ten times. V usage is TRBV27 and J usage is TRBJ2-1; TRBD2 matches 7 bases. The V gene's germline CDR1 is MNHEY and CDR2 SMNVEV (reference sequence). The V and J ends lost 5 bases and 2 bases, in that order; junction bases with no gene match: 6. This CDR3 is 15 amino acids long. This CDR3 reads CASSGGSGTYNEQFF. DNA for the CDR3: TGTGCCAGCAGTGGTGGGAGCGGGACCTACAATGAGCAGTTCTTC.

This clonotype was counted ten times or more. The DNA for the CDR3 is TGCAGTGCTACCATAGCGGGAGGGCCGACAGATACGCAGTATTTT. Protein: CSATIAGGPTDTQYF. The V gene is TRBV20-1, the J gene TRBJ2-3; 11 bases fit TRBD2. V was pared by 4 bases and J by 3 bases, with 6 bases of the junction left unmatched. CDR3 size: 15 residues. Germline values: CDR1 DFQATT, CDR2 SNEGSKA (reference sequence).

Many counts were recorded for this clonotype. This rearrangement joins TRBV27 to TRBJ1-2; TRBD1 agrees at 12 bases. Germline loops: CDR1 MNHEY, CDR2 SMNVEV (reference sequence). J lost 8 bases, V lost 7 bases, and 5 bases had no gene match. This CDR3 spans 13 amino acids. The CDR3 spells CASKGTGGAGYTF. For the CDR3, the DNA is TGTGCCAGCAAAGGGACAGGGGGCGCGGGCTACACCTTC.

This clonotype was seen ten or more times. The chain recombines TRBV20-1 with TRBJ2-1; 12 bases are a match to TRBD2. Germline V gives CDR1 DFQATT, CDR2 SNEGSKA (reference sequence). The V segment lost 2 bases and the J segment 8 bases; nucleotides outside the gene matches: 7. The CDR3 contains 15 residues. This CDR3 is CSARPLAGGSYEQFF. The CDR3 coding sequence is TGCAGTGCTAGACCCCTAGCGGGAGGGTCGTATGAGCAGTTCTTC.